This is a list of T cell receptor beta chains from one sample in a study of blood T cell repertoires in COVID-19. Measured with immunoSEQ multiplex PCR; TCRdb has only the in-frame clones, and not every one. The sample has around 80,000 clones; over 75% are singletons. What was sequenced was peripheral blood. The receptors originated from a woman aged 80 or over with acute or convalescent COVID-19. The CDR3 runs from the conserved cysteine through the conserved F or W. Some rows have no size entry. The others give once, few or many, or a class for an expanded clone.

>.|TRBJ2-3|TRBV9
CASSFKSTDTQYF
>once|TRBJ1-2|TRBV24-1
CATSDLVGLNYGYTF
>.|TRBJ2-1|TRBV3-1/TRBV3-2
CASSPLAGGSYNEQFF
>.|TRBJ2-7|TRBV5-6
CASSYGTLSSYEQYF
>.|TRBJ1-2|TRBV5-6
CASSLGLTAVYGYTF
>.|TRBJ1-1|TRBV6-2/TRBV6-3
CASSYSKRRGRVVAEAFF
>.|TRBJ2-2|TRBV2
CASRAGSNTGELFF
>.|TRBJ2-4|TRBV29-1
CSVEDLTKKNIQYF
>.|TRBJ2-6|TRBV9
CASSPSPGTGTGANVLTF
>.|TRBJ1-1|TRBV5-1
CASSLERQNPEAFF
>.|TRBJ1-6|TRBV12-5
CASAGTDYNSPLHF
>.|TRBJ1-2|TRBV18
CASSSDSSYGYTF
>few|TRBJ2-3|TRBV5-1
CASSPGSYTDTQYF
>.|TRBJ1-4|TRBV19
CASSLWDRGPEKLFF
>.|TRBJ1-1|TRBV5-1
CASSVRGTGISIGTEAFF
>.|TRBJ1-3|TRBV5-6
CASSSILTGGFGNTIYF
>.|TRBJ2-1|TRBV6-5
CASSYPGTGVQFF
>.|TRBJ2-7|TRBV18
CASSPPSPSGSNEQYF
>.|TRBJ1-1|TRBV7-8
CASSTRVDTEAFF
>.|TRBJ2-5|TRBV7-9
CASSPPGVRGETQYF
>.|TRBJ2-7|TRBV3-1/TRBV3-2
CASSQVAGFEQYF
>.|TRBJ1-3|TRBV18
CASSPGQGEGNTIYF
>.|TRBJ2-2|TRBV11-2
CASSFPGTFVNTGELFF
>.|TRBJ1-1|TRBV12-3/TRBV12-4
CASSFTGDTEAFF
>few|TRBJ2-7|TRBV5-1
CASSLWGWTGGNEQYF
>.|TRBJ1-3|TRBV7-3
CASSLTGTGDGNTIYF
>.|TRBJ1-4|TRBV5-6
CASSLGRGRGEKLFF
>.|TRBJ1-2|TRBV11-2
CASSLEPRSWGYTF
>.|TRBJ2-3|TRBV28
CASSLNRPSKRNTQYF
>.|TRBJ1-2|TRBV4-1
CASSPWASGNGYTF